The entry below gives a single T cell receptor (beta chain) sequence along with its context. Antigen: not known. The sample is drawn from a study of shared clonotypes between healthy human individuals. Overall study findings and caveats: The genetic and exposure-history diversity represented was limited by few donors.

There are 17 residues in the CDR3. V lost 4 bases and J 2 bases, leaving 19 bases between the germline ends. Germline loops: CDR1 MDHEN, CDR2 SYDVKM. Sequenced by immunoSEQ multiplex PCR; TCRdb stores in-frame clones only, minus some. This sample carries roughly 2,300,000 clones, under 95% of them seen once, and the ten largest clones take around 0.35%. The TCR was taken from a man aged 18 to 35 in good health. Some clones in this sample may be carry-over from other donors' samples. The sequenced material came from naive CD4+ T cells from PBMCs. Subset of the sample: CD45RA+ positively selected. The chain has TRBV28 and TRBJ2-3; D gene unclear. CDR3 bases: TGTGCCAGCAGTTCTGGCCTCCCCGTTTTTCACACAGATACGCAGTATTTT. It is translated as CASSSGLPVFHTDTQYF.